The T cell receptor (beta chain) described here comes from a study of blood T cell repertoires in COVID-19 (dated by TCRdb to 2018 to 2021). With regard to the full study: The collaborator samples originated in the United States, Italy and Spain and spanned the acute and convalescent phases of COVID-19. The material from the prospective study consisted of cDNA or gDNA derived from T cells, B-cell-depleted T cells, or PBMCs. Deeply sampled blood TCRbeta repertoires from subjects exposed to, actively infected with, or recovered from COVID-19 were included in the dataset. The repertoires were released in a freely available public database meant as a resource for research on the immune response to SARS-CoV-2. The samples were drawn from the first 160 participants of the ongoing ImmuneRACE study and from over a thousand subjects provided by 6 global collaborators. The sample metadata nearly always contained a de-identified subject ID, COVID-19 status, age in years and sex. Where available, HLA class I and class II types were obtained from metadata supplied by the sample provider rather than from assay-based typing. The paper as a whole reports these results and caveats: Clinical and demographic metadata were provided uncurated, with the amount varying by source and participant.

TCRbeta CDR3 regions were amplified from genomic DNA using the immunoSEQ Assay, a bias-controlled multiplex PCR. The paper's data handling went like this. Within the assay, amplification of reference gene primers was used to estimate how many nucleated cells each sample contained. Sequence reads were collapsed and filtered to measure the absolute abundance of every unique TCRbeta CDR3 rearrangement. For each sample, productive Simpson clonality was calculated as the square root of Simpson's diversity index over productive rearrangements. Here the immuneACCESS table is served through TCRdb, limited to in-frame sequences with V and J called. Missing clones are a known gap in these copies; in checked studies unresolved V genes cover under half, and the rest lacks a known reason. The DNA gave D and trimming, while V, J and clone size come from that table. Across this sample there are about 210,000 clones, with roughly nine tenths seen only once. The ten largest clones add up to around 0.7% of the sample.

Trimming at the junction amounts to 1 base on V and 4 bases on J, and the germline ends lie 13 bases apart. Inclusive of the bounding cysteine and phenylalanine, the CDR3 is 15 residues long. Just CDR3 DNA is preserved here, 45 bases in frame from base 1. The germline V gene (reference sequence) supplies CDR1 LNHDA and CDR2 SQIVND. The collaborating institutions used their own protocols to collect whole blood in K2EDTA tubes. For TCRbeta analysis, collaborators shipped samples as frozen whole blood, isolated PBMCs, or DNA extracted from either of those sample types. As to this clone: Its antigen remains unidentified. The input lacks base qualities; no much larger clone sits a single base away.

The receptor was derived from a man between 35 and 55 years old with acute or convalescent COVID-19. Source material: peripheral blood. The chain is made from TRBV19 and TRBJ2-5; possibly the D gene is TRBD2, per 7 matching bases. CDR3 region: CASSIGGGGGETQYF. The sequence in DNA is TGTGCCAGTAGTATAGGAGGGGGGGGAGGAGAGACCCAGTACTTC.